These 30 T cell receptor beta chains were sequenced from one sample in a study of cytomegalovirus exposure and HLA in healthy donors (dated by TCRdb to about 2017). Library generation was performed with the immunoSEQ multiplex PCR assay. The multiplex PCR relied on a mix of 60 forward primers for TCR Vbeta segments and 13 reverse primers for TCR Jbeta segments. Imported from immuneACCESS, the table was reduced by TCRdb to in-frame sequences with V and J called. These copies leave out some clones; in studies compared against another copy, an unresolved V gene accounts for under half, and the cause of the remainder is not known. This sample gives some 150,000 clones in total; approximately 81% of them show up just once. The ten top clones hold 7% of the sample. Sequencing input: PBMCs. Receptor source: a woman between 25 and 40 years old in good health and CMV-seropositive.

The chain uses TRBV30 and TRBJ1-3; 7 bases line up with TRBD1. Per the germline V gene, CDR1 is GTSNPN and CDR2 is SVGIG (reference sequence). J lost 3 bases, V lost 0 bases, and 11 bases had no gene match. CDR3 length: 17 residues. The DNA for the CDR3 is TGTGCCTGGAGTGTAATACCGACAGGGTATTTTGGAAACACCATATATTTT. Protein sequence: CAWSVIPTGYFGNTIYF. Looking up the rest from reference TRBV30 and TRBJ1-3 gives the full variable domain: SQTIHQWPATLVQPVGSPLSLECTVEGTSNPNLYWYRQAAGRGLQLLFYSVGIGQISSEVPQNLSASRPQDRQFILSSKKLLLSDSGFYLCAWSVIPTGYFGNTIYFGEGSWLTVV.

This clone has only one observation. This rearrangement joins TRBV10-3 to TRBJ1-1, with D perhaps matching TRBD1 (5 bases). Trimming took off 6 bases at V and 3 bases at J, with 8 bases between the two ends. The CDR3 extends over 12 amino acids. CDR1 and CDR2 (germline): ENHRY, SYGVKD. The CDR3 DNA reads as TGTGCCATCAGCTGGGGGGACACTGAAGCTTTCTTT. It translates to CAISWGDTEAFF.

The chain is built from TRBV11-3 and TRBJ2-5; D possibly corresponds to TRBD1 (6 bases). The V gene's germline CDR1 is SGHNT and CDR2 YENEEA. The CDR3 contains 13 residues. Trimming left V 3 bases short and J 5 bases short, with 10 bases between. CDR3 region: CASSLTGWETQYF. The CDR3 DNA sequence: TGTGCCAGCAGCTTGACAGGCTGGGAGACCCAGTACTTC.

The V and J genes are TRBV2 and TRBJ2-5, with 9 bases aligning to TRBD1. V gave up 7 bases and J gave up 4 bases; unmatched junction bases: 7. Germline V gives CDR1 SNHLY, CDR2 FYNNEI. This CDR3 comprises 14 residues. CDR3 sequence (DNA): TGTGCCAGCACCCGGGACAGGGCGGCAGAGACCCAGTACTTC. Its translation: CASTRDRAAETQYF.

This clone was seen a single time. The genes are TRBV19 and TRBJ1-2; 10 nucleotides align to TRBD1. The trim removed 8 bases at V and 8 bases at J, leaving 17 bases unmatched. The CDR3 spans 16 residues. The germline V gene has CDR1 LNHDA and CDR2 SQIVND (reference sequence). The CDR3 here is CASAAGQGKRFEGYTF. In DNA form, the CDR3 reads TGTGCCAGTGCCGCGGGACAGGGGAAGAGGTTTGAAGGCTACACCTTC. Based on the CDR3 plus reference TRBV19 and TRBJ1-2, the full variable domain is DGGITQSPKYLFRKEGQNVTLSCEQNLNHDAMYWYRQDPGQGLRLIYYSQIVNDFQKGDIAEGYSVSREKKESFPLTVTSAQKNPTAFYLCASAAGQGKRFEGYTFGSGTRLTVV.

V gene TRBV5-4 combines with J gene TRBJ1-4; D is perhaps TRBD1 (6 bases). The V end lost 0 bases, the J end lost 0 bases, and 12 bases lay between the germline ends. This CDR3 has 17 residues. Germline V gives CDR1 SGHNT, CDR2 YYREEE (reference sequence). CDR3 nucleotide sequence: TGTGCCAGCAGCTTGGCCTTTTACAGGGCAACTAATGAAAAACTGTTTTTT. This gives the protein CASSLAFYRATNEKLFF.

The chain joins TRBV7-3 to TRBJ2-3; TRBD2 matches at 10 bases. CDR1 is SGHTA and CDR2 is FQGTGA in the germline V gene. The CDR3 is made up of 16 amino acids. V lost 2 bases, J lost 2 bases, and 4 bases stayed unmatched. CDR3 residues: CASSLRAGGDTDTQYF. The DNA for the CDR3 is TGTGCCAGCAGCTTACGAGCGGGGGGGGACACAGATACGCAGTATTTT.

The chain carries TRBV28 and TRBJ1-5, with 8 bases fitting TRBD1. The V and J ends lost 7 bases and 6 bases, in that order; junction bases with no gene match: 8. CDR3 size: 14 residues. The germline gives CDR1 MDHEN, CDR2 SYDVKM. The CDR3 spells CASIRKTGAQPQHF. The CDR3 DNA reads TGTGCCAGCATTCGTAAGACAGGGGCTCAGCCCCAGCATTTT.

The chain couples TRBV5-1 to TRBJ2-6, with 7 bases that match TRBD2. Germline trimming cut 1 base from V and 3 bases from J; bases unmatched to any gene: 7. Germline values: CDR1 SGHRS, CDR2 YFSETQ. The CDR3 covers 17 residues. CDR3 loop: CASSLSSGVRGANVLTF. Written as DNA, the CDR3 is TGCGCCAGCAGCTTGTCCAGCGGGGTACGTGGGGCCAACGTCCTGACTTTC.

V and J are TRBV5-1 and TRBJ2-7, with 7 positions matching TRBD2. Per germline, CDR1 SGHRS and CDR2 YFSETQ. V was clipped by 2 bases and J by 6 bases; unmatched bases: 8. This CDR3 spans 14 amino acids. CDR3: CASSFGGSSTEQYF. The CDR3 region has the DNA TGCGCCAGCAGCTTCGGGGGGAGCTCGACCGAGCAGTACTTC.

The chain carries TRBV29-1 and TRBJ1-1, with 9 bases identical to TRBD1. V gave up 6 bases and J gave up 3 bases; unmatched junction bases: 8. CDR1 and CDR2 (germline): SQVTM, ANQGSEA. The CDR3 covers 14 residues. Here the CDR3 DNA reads TGCAGCGTCGTACAGGGGGCTCGGGACACTGAAGCTTTCTTT. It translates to CSVVQGARDTEAFF.

This CDR3 reads CASSPGRDWAGYGYTF. CDR3 DNA sequence: TGTGCCAGCTCACCAGGGAGGGACTGGGCCGGCTATGGCTACACCTTC. This chain connects TRBV18 to TRBJ1-2, with D possibly TRBD1 on 5 matching bases. CDR3 length: 16 amino acids. Germline V gene data show CDR1 as KGHSH and CDR2 as LQKENI. V lost 2 bases and J lost 4, with 17 bases in between.

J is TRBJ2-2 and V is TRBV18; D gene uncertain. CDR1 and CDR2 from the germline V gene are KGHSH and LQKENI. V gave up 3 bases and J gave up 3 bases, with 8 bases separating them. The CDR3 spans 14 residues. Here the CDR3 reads CASSPLSYTGELFF. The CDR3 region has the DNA TGTGCCAGCTCACCCCTGTCGTACACCGGGGAGCTGTTTTTT.

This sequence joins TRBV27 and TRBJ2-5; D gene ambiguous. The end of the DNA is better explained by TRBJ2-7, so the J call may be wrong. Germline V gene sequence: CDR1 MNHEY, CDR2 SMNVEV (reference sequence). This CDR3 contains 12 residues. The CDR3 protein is CASSLLGDEQYF. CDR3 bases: TGTGCCAGCAGTCTATTAGGAGACGAGCAGTACTTC.

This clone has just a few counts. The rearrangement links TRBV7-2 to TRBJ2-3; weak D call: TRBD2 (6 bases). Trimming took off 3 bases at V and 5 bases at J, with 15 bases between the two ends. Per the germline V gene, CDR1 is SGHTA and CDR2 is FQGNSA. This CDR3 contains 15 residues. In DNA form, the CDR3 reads TGTGCCAGCAGCTTTTTCGGGGACTCACGAGATACGCAGTATTTT. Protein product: CASSFFGDSRDTQYF.

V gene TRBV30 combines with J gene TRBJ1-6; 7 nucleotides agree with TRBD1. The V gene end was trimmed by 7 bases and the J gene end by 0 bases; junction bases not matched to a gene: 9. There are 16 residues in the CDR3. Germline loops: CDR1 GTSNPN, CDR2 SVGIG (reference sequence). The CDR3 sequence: CAYVPGQSSYNSPLHF. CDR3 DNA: TGTGCCTATGTACCGGGACAGAGCTCCTATAATTCACCCCTCCACTTT.

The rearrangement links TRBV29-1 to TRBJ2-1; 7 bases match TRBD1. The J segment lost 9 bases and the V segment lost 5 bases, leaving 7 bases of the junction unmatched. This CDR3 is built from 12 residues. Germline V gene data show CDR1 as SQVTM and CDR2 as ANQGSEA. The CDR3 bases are TGCAGCGTTCAGGGGGTAGGGGGTGAGCAGTTCTTC. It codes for CSVQGVGGEQFF.

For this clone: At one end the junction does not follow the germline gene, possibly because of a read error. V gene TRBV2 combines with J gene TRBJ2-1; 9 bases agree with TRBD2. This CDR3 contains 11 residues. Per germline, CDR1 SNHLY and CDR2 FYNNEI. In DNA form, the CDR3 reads TGTGCCAGCACCTTGCGGGGGGGCAGGGTCTTC. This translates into CASTLRGGRVF.

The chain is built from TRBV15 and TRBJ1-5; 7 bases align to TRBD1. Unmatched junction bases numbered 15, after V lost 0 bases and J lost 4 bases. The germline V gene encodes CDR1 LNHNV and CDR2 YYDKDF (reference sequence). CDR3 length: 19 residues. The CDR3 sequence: CATSRDQGEGGGDNQPQHF. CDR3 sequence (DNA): TGTGCCACCAGCAGAGATCAAGGGGAAGGAGGGGGCGATAATCAGCCCCAGCATTTT.

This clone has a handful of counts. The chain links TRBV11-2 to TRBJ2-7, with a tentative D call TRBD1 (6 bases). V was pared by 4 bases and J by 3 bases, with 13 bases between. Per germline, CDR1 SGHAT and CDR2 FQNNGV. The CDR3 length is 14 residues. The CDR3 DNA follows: TGTGCCAGCAGCTCCCATCCGGACAGCTACGAGCAGTACTTC. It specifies CASSSHPDSYEQYF.

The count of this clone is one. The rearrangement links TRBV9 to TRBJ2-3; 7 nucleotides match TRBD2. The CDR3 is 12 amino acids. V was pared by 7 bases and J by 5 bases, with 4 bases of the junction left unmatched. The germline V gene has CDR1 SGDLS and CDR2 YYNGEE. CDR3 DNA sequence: TGTGCCAGCGGGGAGGGGAGAGATACGCAGTATTTT. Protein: CASGEGRDTQYF.

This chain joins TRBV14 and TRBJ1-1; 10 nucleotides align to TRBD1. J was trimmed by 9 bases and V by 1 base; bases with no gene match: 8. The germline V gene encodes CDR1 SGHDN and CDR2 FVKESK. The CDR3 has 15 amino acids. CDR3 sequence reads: CASSQVVPGQGKAFF. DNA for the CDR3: TGTGCCAGCAGCCAAGTCGTACCGGGACAGGGGAAAGCTTTCTTT.

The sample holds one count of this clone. CDR3 loop: CASSPLSRTSTDTQYF. As DNA, the CDR3 is TGTGCCAGCAGCCCTCTATCAAGGACTAGCACAGATACGCAGTATTTT. The rearrangement joins TRBV9 to TRBJ2-3; tentative D call: TRBD2 (5 bases). In germline, CDR1 is SGDLS, CDR2 YYNGEE. This CDR3 contains 16 residues. V lost 4 bases, J lost 0 bases, and 15 bases lay in between.

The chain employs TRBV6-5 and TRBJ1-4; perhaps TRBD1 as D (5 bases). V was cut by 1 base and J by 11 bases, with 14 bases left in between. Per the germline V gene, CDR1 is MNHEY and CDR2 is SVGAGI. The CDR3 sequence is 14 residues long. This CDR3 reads CASSYLDTSGKLFF. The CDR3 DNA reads TGTGCCAGCAGTTACTTGGACACCTCCGGTAAACTGTTTTTT.

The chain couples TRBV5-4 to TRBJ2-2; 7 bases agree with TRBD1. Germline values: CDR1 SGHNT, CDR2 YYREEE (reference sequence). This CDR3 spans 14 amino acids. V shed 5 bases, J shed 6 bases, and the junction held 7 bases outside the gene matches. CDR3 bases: TGTGCCAGCAGAAGACAGGGACCCCCCGGGGAGCTGTTTTTT. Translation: CASRRQGPPGELFF.

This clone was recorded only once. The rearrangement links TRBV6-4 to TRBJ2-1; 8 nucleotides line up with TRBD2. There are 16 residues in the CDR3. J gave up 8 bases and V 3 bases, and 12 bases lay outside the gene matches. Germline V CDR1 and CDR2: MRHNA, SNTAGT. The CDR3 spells CASSERAGGAVDEQFF. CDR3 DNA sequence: TGTGCCAGCAGTGAACGAGCCGGGGGGGCCGTTGATGAGCAGTTCTTC.

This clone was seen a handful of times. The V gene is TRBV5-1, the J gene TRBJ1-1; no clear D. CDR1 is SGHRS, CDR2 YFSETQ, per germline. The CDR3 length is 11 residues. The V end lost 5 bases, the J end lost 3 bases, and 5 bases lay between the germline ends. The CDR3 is CASREHTEAFF. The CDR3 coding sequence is TGCGCCAGCAGGGAGCACACTGAAGCTTTCTTT.

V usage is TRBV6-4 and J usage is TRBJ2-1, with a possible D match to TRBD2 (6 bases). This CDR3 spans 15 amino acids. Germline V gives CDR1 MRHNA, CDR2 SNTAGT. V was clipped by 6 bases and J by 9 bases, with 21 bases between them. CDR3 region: CASRMTGTPRREQFF. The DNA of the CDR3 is TGTGCCAGCAGAATGACCGGGACTCCGCGTCGTGAGCAGTTCTTC.

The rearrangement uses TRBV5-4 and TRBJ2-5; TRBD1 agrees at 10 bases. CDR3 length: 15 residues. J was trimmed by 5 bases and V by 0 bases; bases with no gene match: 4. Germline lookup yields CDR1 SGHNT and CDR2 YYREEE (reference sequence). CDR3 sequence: CASSLGGTGEETQYF. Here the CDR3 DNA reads TGTGCCAGCAGCTTGGGCGGGACAGGGGAGGAGACCCAGTACTTC.

In DNA form, the CDR3 reads TGTGCCAGCATTCGGGGACAGGTAGGCACTGAAGCTTTCTTT. Amino acids: CASIRGQVGTEAFF. This sequence joins TRBV6-1 and TRBJ1-1, with 8 bases lining up with TRBD1. The germline CDR1 and CDR2 sequences are MNHNS and SASEGT. This CDR3 spans 14 amino acids. The ends lost 7 bases at V and 4 bases at J; junction bases unmatched: 8.